Each of the 14 T cell receptor beta chains below was sequenced from the same sample in a study of blood T cell repertoires in COVID-19. Generated by immunoSEQ multiplex PCR, the TCRdb table keeps only in-frame clones and is missing some. The sample lists about 170,000 clones; approximately 82% were seen once. Sequencing was performed on peripheral blood. The receptors were gathered from a woman at least 80 years old with acute or convalescent COVID-19.

Here the CDR3 reads CASSFQREGHRKTQYF. The CDR3 bases are TGTGCCAGCAGCTTTCAGCGGGAGGGCCACAGGAAGACCCAGTACTTC. This chain uses TRBV11-2 with TRBJ2-5; TRBD2 matches at 10 bases. CDR3 length: 16 residues. Germline lookup yields CDR1 SGHAT and CDR2 FQNNGV. Trimming removed 3 bases from V and 6 bases from J; junction bases left unmatched: 10.

The chain employs TRBV11-2 and TRBJ2-7; 10 nucleotides align to TRBD1. J was trimmed by 0 bases and V by 4 bases; bases with no gene match: 0. This CDR3 is built from 14 residues. Germline V gene sequence: CDR1 SGHAT, CDR2 FQNNGV. The CDR3 DNA sequence: TGTGCCAGCAGCTGGACAGGGGGCTCCTACGAGCAGTACTTC. This codes for CASSWTGGSYEQYF. Combining the CDR3 with reference TRBV11-2 and TRBJ2-7 gives the whole variable domain EAGVAQSPRYKIIEKRQSVAFWCNPISGHATLYWYQQILGQGPKLLIQFQNNGVVDDSQLPKDRFSAERLKGVDSTLKIQPAKLEDSAVYLCASSWTGGSYEQYFGPGTRLTVT.

This rearrangement joins TRBV29-1 to TRBJ1-5, with 7 bases that match TRBD1. The CDR3 has 13 residues. J was trimmed by 7 bases and V by 6 bases; bases with no gene match: 9. Germline CDR1 reads SQVTM; CDR2 reads ANQGSEA. DNA for the CDR3: TGCAGCGTCGCAGACAGGGCCCTCCAGCCCCAGCATTTT. Protein sequence: CSVADRALQPQHF.

The J gene is TRBJ2-4, the V gene TRBV29-1; 9 bases fit TRBD1. Germline loops: CDR1 SQVTM, CDR2 ANQGSEA. Trimming at V came to 6 bases and at J to 4 bases, leaving 7 bases not matched to a gene. The CDR3 is 14 residues long. The CDR3 nucleotides are TGCAGCGTCGGGAGACAGGGGGGGAAAAACATTCAGTACTTC. It yields the protein CSVGRQGGKNIQYF. The complete variable domain, with remaining parts taken from reference TRBV29-1 and TRBJ2-4, reads SAVISQKPSRDICQRGTSLTIQCQVDSQVTMMFWYRQQPGQSLTLIATANQGSEATYESGFVIDKFPISRPNLTFSTLTVSNMSPEDSSIYLCSVGRQGGKNIQYFGAGTRLSVL.

This clone has a handful of counts. Other DNA sequences in this sample translate to the same CDR3. For the CDR3, the DNA is TGTGCCAGCAGCTTAGGGACTAGCGGGGGTAGCACAGATACGCAGTATTTT. This translates into CASSLGTSGGSTDTQYF. V gene TRBV7-9 combines with J gene TRBJ2-3; 13 bases align to TRBD2. Germline V gene lookup returns CDR1 SEHNR and CDR2 FQNEAQ (reference sequence). V dropped 1 base and J dropped 0; count of bases not matched to a gene: 1. The CDR3 is 17 residues long.

The chain uses TRBV4-3 and TRBJ2-1; 7 bases fit TRBD1. The V segment lost 0 bases and the J segment 2 bases; nucleotides outside the gene matches: 4. This CDR3 spans 16 amino acids. Germline V gene lookup returns CDR1 LGHNA and CDR2 YSLEER. In DNA, the CDR3 is TGCGCCAGCAGCCAAGACTGGACAGGAACCTACAATGAGCAGTTCTTC. As protein: CASSQDWTGTYNEQFF.

This clone was found a few times. The chain employs TRBV7-9 and TRBJ2-1; 9 nucleotides line up with TRBD2. With 2 bases clipped from V and 6 bases from J, the junction kept 8 bases outside the gene matches. CDR3 length: 16 amino acids. Germline-derived CDR1 and CDR2 are SEHNR and FQNEAQ (reference sequence). CDR3 in amino acids: CASSLLASGIINEQFF. The CDR3 coding sequence is TGTGCCAGCAGCTTACTGGCTAGCGGGATCATCAATGAGCAGTTCTTC.

The chain couples TRBV18 to TRBJ1-1; 9 bases are a match to TRBD1. The V gene end was trimmed by 3 bases and the J gene end by 5 bases; junction bases not matched to a gene: 10. Germline V gene sequence: CDR1 KGHSH, CDR2 LQKENI. CDR3 length: 16 amino acids. CDR3 nucleotide sequence: TGTGCCAGCTCACCTCTGGCGGGACAGGGCGGGACTGAAGCTTTCTTT. The encoded protein is CASSPLAGQGGTEAFF.

This chain uses TRBV29-1 with TRBJ2-1; 8 bases match TRBD1. The CDR3 is 14 residues long. V trimming: 1 base; J trimming: 5 bases; junction bases outside the gene matches: 4. The germline V gene has CDR1 SQVTM and CDR2 ANQGSEA. The DNA of the CDR3 is TGCAGCGTTGAAGCGGACAGGGCTGACAATGAGCAGTTCTTC. This codes for CSVEADRADNEQFF.

This clone was detected a few times. The chain links TRBV19 to TRBJ1-5, with D perhaps matching TRBD1 (6 bases). V was cut by 6 bases and J by 6 bases, with 12 bases left in between. The CDR3 loop spans 13 amino acids. Germline-derived CDR1 and CDR2 are LNHDA and SQIVND (reference sequence). The CDR3 here is CASSLQGGQPQHF. In DNA, the CDR3 is TGTGCCAGTAGCCTACAGGGTGGTCAGCCCCAGCATTTT.

This clone was recorded only once. V gene TRBV29-1 combines with J gene TRBJ1-1, with D possibly TRBD1 on 6 matching bases. Germline V gene sequence: CDR1 SQVTM, CDR2 ANQGSEA. This CDR3 is built from 12 residues. V dropped 5 bases and J dropped 6 bases, with 13 bases sitting between them. The CDR3 nucleotides are TGCAGCGTTCGGACAGTGGAAGCTGAAGCTTTCTTT. Amino acid sequence: CSVRTVEAEAFF.

J is TRBJ2-7 and V is TRBV4-3; 7 nucleotides match TRBD1. Germline V lookup: CDR1 LGHNA, CDR2 YSLEER. The V and J ends lost 3 bases and 7 bases, in that order; junction bases with no gene match: 9. The CDR3 runs 14 residues. The CDR3 nucleotides read TGCGCCAGCAGCCAGGCGACAGGGACCCAGGAGCAGTACTTC. Translating it yields CASSQATGTQEQYF.

This chain links TRBV18 with TRBJ1-2, with D possibly TRBD1 on 5 matching bases. V dropped 6 bases and J dropped 4 bases, with 24 bases sitting between them. Germline lookup yields CDR1 KGHSH and CDR2 LQKENI. This CDR3 contains 17 residues. The CDR3 here is CASSQNIVSGSGYGYTF. CDR3 sequence (DNA): TGTGCCAGCTCGCAGAATATCGTGTCAGGGTCCGGCTATGGCTACACCTTC.

This rearrangement joins TRBV11-2 to TRBJ1-1; 9 bases are a match to TRBD1. The CDR3 is 17 residues long. Germline trimming cut 5 bases from V and 4 bases from J; bases unmatched to any gene: 14. CDR1 and CDR2 (germline): SGHAT, FQNNGV. The CDR3 region has the DNA TGTGCCAGCAGCCCAGGACAGGGGCGGGCCTACGGCACTGAAGCTTTCTTT. This codes for CASSPGQGRAYGTEAFF.